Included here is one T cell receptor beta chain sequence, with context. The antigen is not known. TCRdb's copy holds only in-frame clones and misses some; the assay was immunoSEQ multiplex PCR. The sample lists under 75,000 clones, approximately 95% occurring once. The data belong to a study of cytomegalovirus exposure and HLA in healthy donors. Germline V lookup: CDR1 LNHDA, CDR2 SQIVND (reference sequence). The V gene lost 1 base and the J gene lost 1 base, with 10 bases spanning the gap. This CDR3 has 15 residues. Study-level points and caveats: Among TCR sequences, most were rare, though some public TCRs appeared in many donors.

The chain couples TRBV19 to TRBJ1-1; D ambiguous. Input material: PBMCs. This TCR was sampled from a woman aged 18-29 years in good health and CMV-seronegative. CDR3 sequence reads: CASSIGWAPNTEAFF. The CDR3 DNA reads TGTGCCAGTAGTATAGGATGGGCCCCGAACACTGAAGCTTTCTTT.